This is a list of T cell receptor beta chains from one sample in a study of T cells in Graves' hyperthyroidism and ophthalmopathy. MiXCR was run by TCRdb on the multiplex PCR reads, yielding one entry per CDR3 protein. The sample carries about 560,000 distinct CDR3 sequences, roughly 14% recorded once. Sample: blood. These receptors all come from a woman aged 30 to 39 with Graves' hyperthyroidism. CDR3s include the opening cysteine and the closing phenylalanine or tryptophan. D genes are given only for firm matches. Not all rows give a size; the values are once, few, many and, for expanded clones, a class.

size	V	J	D	CDR3	DNA
.	TRBV2	TRBJ2-2	.	CASSRSGETGELFF	TGTGCCAGCAGCCGCTCAGGGGAGACCGGGGAGCTGTTTTTT
many	TRBV5-1	TRBJ2-1	.	CASSLVGDADYNEQFF	TGCGCCAGCAGCTTGGTGGGGGACGCCGACTACAATGAGCAGTTCTTC
many	TRBV12-5	TRBJ2-1	.	CASGLQPELGQFF	TGTGCTAGTGGACTTCAACCTGAGCTCGGGCAGTTCTTC
many	TRBV7-9	TRBJ2-3	TRBD1	CASSSRDRYTDTQYF	TGTGCCAGCAGCTCACGGGACAGGTACACAGATACGCAGTATTTT
few	TRBV11-2	TRBJ2-2	TRBD2	CASSLMRSGANTGELFF	TGTGCCAGCAGCCTCATGAGAAGCGGGGCGAACACCGGGGAGCTGTTTTTT
.	TRBV6-1	TRBJ2-7	.	CASSSDQQYEQYF	TGTGCCAGCAGTTCCGACCAACAATACGAGCAGTACTTC
few	TRBV20-1	TRBJ2-5	TRBD2	CSAQLAEETQYF	TGCAGTGCTCAACTAGCGGAAGAGACCCAGTACTTC
many	TRBV28	TRBJ2-1	TRBD2	CASSSWSGRADNEQFF	TGTGCCAGCAGTTCTTGGAGCGGGAGGGCCGACAATGAGCAGTTCTTC
many	TRBV5-1	TRBJ1-5	.	CASSLDPSNQPQHF	TGCGCCAGCAGCTTGGACCCCAGCAATCAGCCCCAGCATTTT
many	TRBV2	TRBJ2-2	TRBD2	CASSEKLAGTGELFF	TGTGCCAGCAGTGAAAAACTAGCGGGCACCGGGGAGCTGTTTTTT
few	TRBV27	TRBJ1-1	.	CASSSVGISTEAFF	TGTGCCAGCAGTTCAGTCGGGATTTCCACTGAAGCTTTCTTT
.	TRBV19	TRBJ2-5	TRBD1	CASSTGQGGETQYF	TGTGCCAGTAGTACCGGACAGGGGGGCGAGACCCAGTACTTC